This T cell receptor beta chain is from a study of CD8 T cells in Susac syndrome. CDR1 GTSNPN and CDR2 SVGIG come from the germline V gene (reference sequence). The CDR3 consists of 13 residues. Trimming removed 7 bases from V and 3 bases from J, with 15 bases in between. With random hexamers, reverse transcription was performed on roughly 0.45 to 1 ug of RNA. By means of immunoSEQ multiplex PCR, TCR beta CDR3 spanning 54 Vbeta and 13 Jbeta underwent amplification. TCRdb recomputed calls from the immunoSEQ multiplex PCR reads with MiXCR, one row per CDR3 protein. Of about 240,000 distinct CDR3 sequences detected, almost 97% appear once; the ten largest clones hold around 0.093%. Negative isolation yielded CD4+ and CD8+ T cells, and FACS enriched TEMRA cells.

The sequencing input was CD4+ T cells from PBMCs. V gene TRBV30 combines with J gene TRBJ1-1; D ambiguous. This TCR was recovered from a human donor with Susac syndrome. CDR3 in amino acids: CASDHAPYTEAFF. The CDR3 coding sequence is TGTGCCTCCGACCATGCGCCATACACTGAAGCTTTCTTT.